Following are 7 T cell receptor beta chains from one sample sequenced in a study of cytomegalovirus exposure and HLA in healthy donors. The protocol was immunoSEQ multiplex PCR, while the TCRdb copy is restricted to in-frame clones and leaves out a portion. The data contain more than 200,000 clones, roughly 90% of them singletons. Sample: PBMCs. These TCRs come from a man aged 18 to 29 in good health and CMV-seropositive.

The J gene is TRBJ2-1, the V gene TRBV7-2; TRBD2 aligns across 7 bases. With 3 bases clipped from V and 7 bases from J, the junction kept 9 bases outside the gene matches. The CDR3 has 15 amino acids. Germline lookup yields CDR1 SGHTA and CDR2 FQGNSA. CDR3 DNA sequence: TGTGCCAGCAGCTTTGGCGGGAGTCGAGCGAATGAGCAGTTCTTC. This codes for CASSFGGSRANEQFF.

The chain employs TRBV6-1 and TRBJ1-2; D uncertain. V gave up 1 base and J gave up 6 bases, with 6 bases separating them. The CDR3 has 12 amino acids. Germline V gene sequence: CDR1 MNHNS, CDR2 SASEGT. The CDR3, as DNA: TGTGCCAGCAGTGAAGTGAGGAATGGCTACACCTTC. Translation: CASSEVRNGYTF.

V is TRBV28 and J is TRBJ2-7; the D is unclear. The germline V gene has CDR1 MDHEN and CDR2 SYDVKM. The CDR3 loop spans 15 amino acids. V was clipped by 5 bases and J by 3 bases, with 17 bases between them. The CDR3 DNA is TGTGCCAGCAGTCCAATAGGACGGACCAACTACGAGCAGTACTTC. Protein: CASSPIGRTNYEQYF.

On this clone itself: The same CDR3 can be traced to other DNA sequences in this sample. The rearrangement uses TRBV2 and TRBJ2-1; D ambiguous. Germline lookup yields CDR1 SNHLY and CDR2 FYNNEI. Trimming cost V 7 bases and J 4 bases, with 8 bases left between them. The CDR3 is 12 amino acids. The CDR3 nucleotides read TGTGCCAGCACCGGACCATACAATGAGCAGTTCTTC. It is translated as CASTGPYNEQFF.

The chain couples TRBV6-1 to TRBJ2-2; D gene ambiguous. Germline CDR1 MNHNS, CDR2 SASEGT. Deletions cut 5 bases from V and 6 bases from J, with 10 bases between. The CDR3 runs 13 residues. CDR3 loop: CASSPSGAGELFF. CDR3 DNA: TGTGCCAGCAGTCCCTCGGGCGCCGGGGAGCTGTTTTTT.

This sequence joins TRBV7-9 and TRBJ2-1; D is undetermined. The CDR3 runs 18 residues. V gave up 3 bases and J gave up 0 bases, with 18 bases separating them. Per the germline V gene, CDR1 is SEHNR and CDR2 is FQNEAQ (reference sequence). DNA for the CDR3: TGTGCCAGCAGCTTGGCGGTAAGAAGAGTCAGCTCCTACAATGAGCAGTTCTTC. Protein sequence: CASSLAVRRVSSYNEQFF.

J is TRBJ2-3 and V is TRBV30, with D possibly matching TRBD2 (6 bases). The CDR3 spans 13 residues. V lost 3 bases, J lost 5 bases, and 12 bases lay in between. In germline, CDR1 is GTSNPN, CDR2 SVGIG (reference sequence). The CDR3 region is CAWSRGGGDTQYF. The CDR3 region has the DNA TGTGCCTGGAGCCGGGGAGGCGGAGATACGCAGTATTTT.